The text below deals with one TCR beta chain. This entry belongs to a study of molecular identifiers for immune sequencing clone quantification. In TCRdb, the PCR reads were re-called with MiXCR into one record per CDR3 protein. The sample records some 94,000 distinct CDR3 sequences, nearly 25% being singletons. V lost 1 base to trimming and J lost 2 bases; unmatched junction nucleotides: 5. The CDR3 is 17 amino acids. Germline V gives CDR1 SGHKS, CDR2 YYEKEE (reference sequence). This receptor was obtained from a human donor in good health. Some libraries in this study had Jurkat cell RNA spiked in. Material: naive CD8+ T cells from blood, with Jurkat cell RNA spiked in. Subset described: FACS-sorted CD8+CD4-CCR7+CD45RA+ naive T cells. This chain uses TRBV5-5 with TRBJ2-3; the match to TRBD2 covers 12 bases. CDR3 in amino acids: CASSLFGLAGTTDTQYF. The CDR3 coding sequence is TGTGCCAGCAGCTTGTTTGGACTAGCGGGGACCACAGATACGCAGTATTTT.